This T cell receptor beta chain was profiled in a study of control samples from healthy donors and cancer patients (TCRdb year 2020). Library prep was done by the immunoSEQ multiplex PCR assay. TCRdb stores this immuneACCESS table with in-frame sequences only. Part of the clones is absent; in the studies checked, under half of the shortfall reflects unresolved V genes, and no reason is known for the rest. Counted in this sample were around 190,000 clones; around 87% of them appeared once. Jointly, the top ten make up 1.3% to 1.5% of the sample. Including the terminal cysteine and phenylalanine, the CDR3 comprises 17 residues. This entry keeps only the CDR3 DNA: 51 bases, framed from base 1. A note on this clone: Its specific antigen is unknown. Qualities for individual bases were not recorded, and no much larger clone is one base off.

The sequencing sample was made of blood. The chain was built from TRBV21-1 and TRBJ2-1; TRBD1, the table's D call, lacks a check against the DNA. TRBV21-1 is flagged as a pseudogene. The sequence derives from a woman between 45 and 60 years old in good health. The CDR3 protein sequence reads: CASSPWGGDRLYNEQFF. The bases read TGTGCCAGCAGCCCGTGGGGTGGGGACAGGCTCTACAATGAGCAGTTCTTC.